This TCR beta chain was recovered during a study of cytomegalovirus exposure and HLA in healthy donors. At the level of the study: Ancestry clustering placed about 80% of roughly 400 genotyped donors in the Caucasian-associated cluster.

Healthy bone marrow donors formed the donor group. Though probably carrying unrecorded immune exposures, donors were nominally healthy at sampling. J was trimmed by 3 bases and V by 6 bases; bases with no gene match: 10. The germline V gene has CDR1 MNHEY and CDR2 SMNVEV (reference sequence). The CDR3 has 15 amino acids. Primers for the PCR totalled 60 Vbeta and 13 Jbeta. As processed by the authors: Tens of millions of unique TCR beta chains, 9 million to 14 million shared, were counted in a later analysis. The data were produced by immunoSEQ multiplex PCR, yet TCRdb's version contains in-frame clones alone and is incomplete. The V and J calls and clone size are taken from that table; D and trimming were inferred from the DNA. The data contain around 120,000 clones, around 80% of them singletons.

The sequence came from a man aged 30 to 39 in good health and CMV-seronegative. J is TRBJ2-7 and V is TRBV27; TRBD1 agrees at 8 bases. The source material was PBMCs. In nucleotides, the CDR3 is TGTGCCAGCAGCACGACCGGGACAGGCCTCTACGAGCAGTACTTC. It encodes CASSTTGTGLYEQYF.